One and the same sample provided the 22 T cell receptor beta chains below, sequenced in a study of cytomegalovirus exposure and HLA in healthy donors. The PCR employed 60 Vbeta primers together with 13 Jbeta primers. Here immunoSEQ multiplex PCR was the method, and the copy in TCRdb shows in-frame clones only, minus some. The repertoire holds approximately 160,000 clones, with 77% as singletons. The sequencing sample was made of PBMCs. These receptors all come from a woman under 40 in good health and CMV-seronegative.

This CDR3 reads CASSAWTQYGYTF. DNA for the CDR3: TGTGCCAGCAGTGCCTGGACACAGTATGGCTACACCTTC. The V gene is TRBV28, the J gene TRBJ1-2; D perhaps matches TRBD1 (5 bases). The CDR3 runs 13 residues. The germline V and J ends were trimmed by 5 bases and 5 bases, with 12 bases remaining between them. Germline-derived CDR1 and CDR2 are MDHEN and SYDVKM.

The genes are TRBV7-9 and TRBJ2-1; D is possibly TRBD1 (6 bases). V was cut by 5 bases and J by 0 bases, with 17 bases left in between. The CDR3 length is 17 residues. Germline assignment: CDR1 SEHNR and CDR2 FQNEAQ (reference sequence). The CDR3 protein is CASSPPPGHISYNEQFF. Here the CDR3 DNA reads TGTGCCAGCAGCCCTCCCCCGGGACATATCTCCTACAATGAGCAGTTCTTC. Filled out from reference TRBV7-9 and TRBJ2-1, the complete variable domain reads DTGVSQNPRHKITKRGQNVTFRCDPISEHNRLYWYRQTLGQGPEFLTYFQNEAQLEKSRLLSDRFSAERPKGSFSTLEIQRTEQGDSAMYLCASSPPPGHISYNEQFFGPGTRLTVL.

The V and J genes are TRBV28 and TRBJ1-1; D remains ambiguous. Germline-derived CDR1 and CDR2 are MDHEN and SYDVKM. The ends were cut back, 8 bases at V and 5 bases at J, with 21 bases in the middle. This CDR3 spans 15 amino acids. The CDR3 protein is CASDHAHETTTEAFF. CDR3 sequence (DNA): TGTGCCAGCGATCATGCTCACGAGACAACAACTGAAGCTTTCTTT.

The table lists this clone with a count of one. The chain employs TRBV28 and TRBJ2-2; 7 bases align to TRBD2. The CDR3 has 15 residues. The germline V gene encodes CDR1 MDHEN and CDR2 SYDVKM. V lost 6 bases and J lost 6; bases outside the gene matches: 10. The CDR3 DNA is TGTGCCAGCAGCCCCCCTCGGGGGAGGGCCGGGGAGCTGTTTTTT. This gives the protein CASSPPRGRAGELFF.

This chain joins TRBV10-2 and TRBJ2-2; weak D call: TRBD1 (5 bases). Germline assignment: CDR1 WSHSY and CDR2 SAAADI. The CDR3 is 13 amino acids. Trimming removed 2 bases at V and 4 bases at J, with 5 bases between. CDR3 amino acids: CASSEQGTGELFF. Here the CDR3 DNA reads TGCGCCAGCAGTGAGCAGGGCACCGGGGAGCTGTTTTTT.

This chain connects TRBV29-1 to TRBJ2-5; the D gene is possibly TRBD2 (6 bases). Germline CDR1 SQVTM, CDR2 ANQGSEA. This CDR3 has 15 amino acids. Deletions cut 6 bases from V and 0 bases from J, with 17 bases between. This CDR3 reads CSVSPGLPYQETQYF. CDR3 nucleotides: TGCAGCGTGTCTCCGGGACTCCCGTACCAAGAGACCCAGTACTTC.

V is TRBV5-1 and J is TRBJ2-1, with D possibly being TRBD2 (7 bases). The V end lost 3 bases, the J end lost 10 bases, and 20 bases lay between the germline ends. The CDR3 is 15 amino acids. The germline CDR1 and CDR2 sequences are SGHRS and YFSETQ. CDR3 DNA: TGCGCCAGCAGCTCCCGAGGGGGAGGGGTCACCGAGCAGTTCTTC. It yields the protein CASSSRGGGVTEQFF.

The V and J genes are TRBV27 and TRBJ2-1, with D perhaps TRBD2 (6 bases). Germline V CDR1 and CDR2: MNHEY, SMNVEV (reference sequence). The V gene lost 5 bases and the J gene lost 2 bases, with 10 bases spanning the gap. The CDR3 length is 14 residues. CDR3 protein: CASSPAGTYNEQFF. The CDR3 DNA reads TGTGCCAGCAGTCCTGCGGGAACCTACAATGAGCAGTTCTTC.

The chain uses TRBV4-2 and TRBJ2-3, with 8 bases aligning to TRBD2. This CDR3 spans 19 amino acids. Trimming took 4 bases from V and 0 from J; bases not matched to a gene: 15. Germline values: CDR1 LGHNA, CDR2 YNFKEQ. This CDR3 is CASSLPSAGGRQSTDTQYF. For the CDR3, the DNA is TGTGCCAGCAGCCTCCCCTCGGCGGGGGGCCGGCAAAGCACAGATACGCAGTATTTT.

This chain connects TRBV5-1 to TRBJ1-1, with 9 bases aligning to TRBD1. With V trimmed by 4 bases and J by 1 base, 8 bases remained unmatched. CDR1 is SGHRS and CDR2 is YFSETQ in the germline V gene. The CDR3 loop spans 16 amino acids. The CDR3 reads CASSPLIQGANTEAFF. For the CDR3, the DNA is TGCGCCAGCAGCCCCTTAATACAGGGGGCGAACACTGAAGCTTTCTTT.

V gene TRBV7-2 combines with J gene TRBJ1-3; D is ambiguous. Germline CDR1 is SGHTA and CDR2 is FQGNSA. The CDR3 is 16 residues long. Trimming pared 2 bases from V and 0 bases from J, leaving 11 bases between. CDR3 sequence (DNA): TGTGCCAGCAGCTTACACCGGGTGAACTCTGGAAACACCATATATTTT. Translation gives CASSLHRVNSGNTIYF.

The chain has TRBV5-6 and TRBJ1-1; maybe TRBD1 (5 bases). This CDR3 is built from 12 residues. Trimming shortened V by 3 bases and J by 11 bases, and 14 bases separated the two germline ends. Germline V gives CDR1 SGHDT, CDR2 YYEEEE. CDR3 DNA: TGTGCCAGCAGCTCTGGGACTTGTAAGGCTTTCTTT. It encodes CASSSGTCKAFF.

This clone was detected only once. J is TRBJ2-7 and V is TRBV19; 12 bases map to TRBD2. CDR3 length: 17 residues. Trimming removed 3 bases from V and 2 bases from J; junction bases left unmatched: 8. The germline V gene has CDR1 LNHDA and CDR2 SQIVND (reference sequence). CDR3 in DNA: TGTGCCAGTAGTATCGCTAGCGGGGGGGAAGCCGCCTACGAGCAGTACTTC. Translating gives CASSIASGGEAAYEQYF.

V gene TRBV5-4 combines with J gene TRBJ2-1; the match to TRBD1 covers 7 bases. The germline gives CDR1 SGHNT, CDR2 YYREEE (reference sequence). The CDR3 has 14 amino acids. V gave up 6 bases and J gave up 2 bases; unmatched junction bases: 5. In nucleotides, the CDR3 is TGTGCCAGCACCTTAACAGGGGCCTACAATGAGCAGTTCTTC. Its protein product is CASTLTGAYNEQFF.

Only one count was recorded for this clone. This chain joins TRBV7-8 and TRBJ2-7; the match to TRBD1 covers 9 bases. The germline V gene encodes CDR1 SGHVS and CDR2 FQNEAQ. The CDR3 is 16 amino acids. V dropped 1 base and J dropped 2; count of bases not matched to a gene: 6. The CDR3 DNA reads TGTGCCAGCAGCTTAGTGTCGGGACAGGGTACCTACGAGCAGTACTTC. The encoded protein is CASSLVSGQGTYEQYF.

The CDR3 sequence: CASNNRGRLFGYTF. The CDR3 nucleotides read TGTGCCAGCAACAACAGGGGACGCCTATTTGGCTACACCTTC. This chain uses TRBV6-5 with TRBJ1-2; 7 bases are a match to TRBD1. V lost 7 bases to trimming and J lost 7 bases; unmatched junction nucleotides: 12. The germline V gene has CDR1 MNHEY and CDR2 SVGAGI. This CDR3 is 14 amino acids long.

This clone has only one observation. One junction end disagrees with the germline gene, perhaps due to a read error. The V call is TRBV19, the J call TRBJ2-7; 8 nucleotides agree with TRBD2. This CDR3 comprises 14 residues. Germline V gene sequence: CDR1 LNHDA, CDR2 SQIVND (reference sequence). The CDR3 nucleotides are TGTGCCAGTAGAATAGCGGGGAGCTCCTACGAGCAGTACTTC. This gives the protein CASRIAGSSYEQYF.

There are a few counts of this clone. The chain links TRBV7-9 to TRBJ2-1; no reliable D call. V was pared by 1 base and J by 8 bases, with 9 bases between. The CDR3 sequence is 13 residues long. Per germline, CDR1 SEHNR and CDR2 FQNEAQ (reference sequence). CDR3 sequence: CASSLVSSHEQFF. The CDR3 coding sequence is TGTGCCAGCAGCTTAGTCTCAAGCCATGAGCAGTTCTTC.

This clone was detected only a few times. The rearrangement uses TRBV5-6 and TRBJ1-2; D not certain. Germline CDR1 and CDR2: SGHDT and YYEEEE. Trimming cost V 4 bases and J 4 bases, with 17 bases left between them. This CDR3 spans 15 amino acids. The CDR3 DNA reads as TGTGCCAGCAGCCAAGGGAGGGCGGCAGTCTATGGCTACACCTTC. It is translated as CASSQGRAAVYGYTF.

The J gene is TRBJ2-7, the V gene TRBV18; 10 bases are a match to TRBD1. The length of the CDR3 is 14 residues. The V segment lost 3 bases and the J segment 3 bases; nucleotides outside the gene matches: 2. Per the germline V gene, CDR1 is KGHSH and CDR2 is LQKENI. The CDR3, as DNA: TGTGCCAGCTCACCTAGGACAGGGGGCTACGAGCAGTACTTC. This encodes CASSPRTGGYEQYF.

This chain connects TRBV4-3 to TRBJ1-2; D not certain. The CDR3 spans 14 residues. The germline gives CDR1 LGHNA, CDR2 YSLEER. The V end was cut by 0 bases, the J end by 6 bases, with 11 bases between. CDR3 sequence: CASSQEGRLHGYTF. The DNA for the CDR3 is TGCGCCAGCAGCCAAGAGGGCAGGCTCCATGGCTACACCTTC.

V usage is TRBV19 and J usage is TRBJ2-1, with 10 nucleotides matching TRBD1. Germline values: CDR1 LNHDA, CDR2 SQIVND (reference sequence). V dropped 4 bases and J dropped 7; count of bases not matched to a gene: 10. The CDR3 is made up of 16 amino acids. The CDR3 DNA sequence: TGTGCCAGTAGTACCGTCTTCCGGGACAGGGGTAATGAGCAGTTCTTC. Its translation: CASSTVFRDRGNEQFF.